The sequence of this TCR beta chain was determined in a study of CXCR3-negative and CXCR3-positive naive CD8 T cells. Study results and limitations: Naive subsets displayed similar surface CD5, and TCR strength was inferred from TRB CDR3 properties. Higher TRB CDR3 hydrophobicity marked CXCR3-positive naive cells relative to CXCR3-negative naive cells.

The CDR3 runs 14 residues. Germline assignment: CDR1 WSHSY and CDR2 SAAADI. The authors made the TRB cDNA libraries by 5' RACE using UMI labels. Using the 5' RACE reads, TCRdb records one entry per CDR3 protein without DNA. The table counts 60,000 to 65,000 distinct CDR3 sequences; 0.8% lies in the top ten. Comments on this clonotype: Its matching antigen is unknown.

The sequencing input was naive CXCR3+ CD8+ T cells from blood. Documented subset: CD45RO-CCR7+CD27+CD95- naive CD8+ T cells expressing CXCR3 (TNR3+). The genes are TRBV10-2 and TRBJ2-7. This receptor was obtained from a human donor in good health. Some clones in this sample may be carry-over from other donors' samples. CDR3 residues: CASSQSGELYEQYF.